The 29 T cell receptor beta chains given below trace back to one sample, sequenced in a study of identical twins. TCRdb processed the 5' RACE reads anew with MiXCR; each CDR3 protein has one entry. Of 500,000 to 650,000 distinct CDR3 sequences listed, 20% to 25% were seen once; the top ten hold about 0.5%. The sample also formed part of further work on yellow fever vaccine responses in identical twins.

Input material: CD4+ T cells sorted from blood. The receptors derive from a woman aged 18-29 years in good health.

This clonotype was detected only once. The chain joins TRBV7-9 to TRBJ1-6; 8 bases map to TRBD1. Trimming took 3 bases from V and 8 from J; bases not matched to a gene: 12. The CDR3 extends over 17 amino acids. Germline V gene data show CDR1 as SEHNR and CDR2 as FQNEAQ (reference sequence). This CDR3 is CASSLGRTGRADSPLHF. CDR3 DNA sequence: TGTGCCAGCAGCTTGGGAAGGACAGGGAGGGCCGATTCACCCCTCCACTTT.

This rearrangement joins TRBV10-3 to TRBJ2-2; D could derive from TRBD1 or TRBD2 (5 bases each). The V end lost 0 bases, the J end lost 6 bases, and 14 bases lay between the germline ends. Germline lookup yields CDR1 ENHRY and CDR2 SYGVKD. This CDR3 comprises 16 residues. DNA of the CDR3: TGTGCCATCAGTGAGTCCCACGGTGGGGGTGCCGGGGAGCTGTTTTTT. Its translation is CAISESHGGGAGELFF.

The V call is TRBV5-1, the J call TRBJ1-2; TRBD1 matches at 8 bases. This CDR3 has 12 residues. V lost 5 bases and J lost 5; bases outside the gene matches: 2. Germline V lookup: CDR1 SGHRS, CDR2 YFSETQ. Here the CDR3 DNA reads TGCGCCAGCAGGGACAGGGCGTATGGCTACACCTTC. It encodes CASRDRAYGYTF.

The CDR3 loop reads CASSGKGATFSYEQYV. CDR3 nucleotide sequence: TGCGCCAGCAGTGGGAAAGGGGCGACTTTCTCCTACGAGCAGTACGTC. The chain couples TRBV10-1 to TRBJ2-7; D perhaps matches TRBD1 (5 bases). V lost 4 bases and J lost 0, with 16 bases in between. CDR3 size: 16 residues. Germline assignment: CDR1 WNHNN and CDR2 SYGVQD (reference sequence).

The rearrangement uses TRBV6-5 and TRBJ2-7, with 10 bases fitting TRBD2. CDR3 length: 14 residues. The V and J ends lost 0 bases and 6 bases, in that order; junction bases with no gene match: 2. Germline V lookup: CDR1 MNHEY, CDR2 SVGAGI. CDR3 sequence reads: CASSYSLAGGEQYF. DNA of the CDR3: TGTGCCAGCAGTTACTCGTTAGCGGGAGGCGAGCAGTACTTC.

In this sample, this clonotype turned up a few times. The rearrangement uses TRBV6-2 or TRBV6-3 and TRBJ2-3; 8 bases agree with TRBD1. The CDR3 runs to 14 residues. V shed 5 bases, J shed 2 bases, and the junction held 3 bases outside the gene matches. From germline, CDR1 is MNHEY and CDR2 SVGEGT. The CDR3 sequence is CASSGRGPTDTQYF. The CDR3 DNA follows: TGTGCCAGCAGTGGCAGGGGGCCCACAGATACGCAGTATTTT.

The sample holds a few counts of this clonotype. The rearrangement uses TRBV18 and TRBJ1-1; 7 bases match TRBD1. The CDR3 is 13 amino acids. The V segment lost 10 bases and the J segment 10 bases; nucleotides outside the gene matches: 15. Germline CDR1 is KGHSH and CDR2 is LQKENI. Here the CDR3 DNA reads TGTGCCACTTCCCAGGGGGAGAATGCTGGAGCTTTCTTT. Translated: CATSQGENAGAFF.

This clonotype was counted only a few times. The genes are TRBV2 and TRBJ2-2; TRBD1 aligns across 10 bases. The CDR3 runs to 14 residues. The trim removed 8 bases at V and 7 bases at J, leaving 7 bases unmatched. Germline CDR1 reads SNHLY; CDR2 reads FYNNEI. The CDR3: CASSGQGGGGELFF. The CDR3 nucleotides are TGTGCCAGCTCCGGACAGGGGGGAGGCGGGGAGCTGTTTTTT.

The rearrangement joins TRBV29-1 to TRBJ2-3; the match to TRBD1 covers 12 bases. The germline gives CDR1 SQVTM, CDR2 ANQGSEA. J gave up 2 bases and V 5 bases, and 8 bases lay outside the gene matches. CDR3 length: 16 amino acids. The CDR3 sequence: CSVRGGDRGPTDTQYF. The CDR3 bases are TGCAGCGTTCGTGGGGGGGACAGGGGGCCCACAGATACGCAGTATTTT.

This clonotype has just a few counts. The J gene is TRBJ2-3, the V gene TRBV7-9; TRBD2 is a possible D gene (6 bases). The V gene's germline CDR1 is SEHNR and CDR2 FQNEAQ (reference sequence). This CDR3 has 16 amino acids. V lost 5 bases to trimming and J lost 3 bases, with 18 bases between them. The CDR3 sequence: CASSRRLGRETDTQYF. In DNA, the CDR3 is TGTGCCAGCAGCCGCCGACTAGGGAGAGAAACAGATACGCAGTATTTT.

This clonotype was detected only a few times. The chain recombines TRBV20-1 with TRBJ1-5; D perhaps matches TRBD1 (5 bases). This CDR3 region has 12 residues. V was clipped by 3 bases and J by 4 bases, with 7 bases between them. Germline CDR1 and CDR2: DFQATT and SNEGSKA (reference sequence). The CDR3 nucleotides are TGCAGTGCTAGGGGGCAGAATCAGCCCCAGCATTTT. Protein product: CSARGQNQPQHF.

The J gene is TRBJ2-1, the V gene TRBV21-1; whether TRBD1, the table's D call, matches the DNA was not checked. TRBV21-1 is labeled a pseudogene. CDR3 length equals 13 residues. The chain's CDR3 is CASSDRTINEQFF. CDR3 DNA: TGTGCCAGCAGCGACCGGACAATCAATGAGCAGTTCTTC.

The chain employs TRBV14 and TRBJ1-1, with D uncertain. The CDR3 consists of 14 residues. Trimming stripped 0 bases from V and 6 bases from J, with 11 bases between. Germline CDR1 and CDR2: SGHDN and FVKESK. The CDR3 here is CASSQDWAKSEAFF. DNA of the CDR3: TGTGCCAGCAGCCAAGATTGGGCAAAATCTGAAGCTTTCTTT. The complete variable domain, with remaining parts taken from reference TRBV14 and TRBJ1-1, reads EAGVTQFPSHSVIEKGQTVTLRCDPISGHDNLYWYRRVMGKEIKFLLHFVKESKQDESGMPNNRFLAERTGGTYSTLKVQPAELEDSGVYFCASSQDWAKSEAFFGQGTRLTVV.

This chain links TRBV20-1 with TRBJ2-5; the D is unclear. This CDR3 has 12 residues. V lost 6 bases and J 7 bases, leaving 15 bases between the germline ends. Germline V gene sequence: CDR1 DFQATT, CDR2 SNEGSKA (reference sequence). CDR3 sequence (DNA): TGCAGTGCCGGAGAGGTCCGCGGGACCCAGTACTTC. Protein: CSAGEVRGTQYF.

This clonotype was seen more than once but under ten times. The chain uses TRBV12-3 or TRBV12-4 and TRBJ2-7; no firm D call. V was shortened by 6 bases and J by 4 bases, with 13 bases between the two germline ends. The CDR3 has 13 amino acids. The chain's CDR3 is CASRHRNRYEQYF. CDR3 bases: TGTGCCAGCAGGCACCGGAATCGGTACGAGCAGTACTTC.

This clonotype was seen more than once but under ten times. This chain joins TRBV14 and TRBJ2-5; 7 nucleotides line up with TRBD2. With V trimmed by 2 bases and J by 2 bases, 5 bases remained unmatched. Germline V CDR1 and CDR2: SGHDN, FVKESK. The CDR3 is 15 amino acids. CDR3 nucleotides: TGTGCCAGCAGCCAACCAGCGGGAATTCAAGAGACCCAGTACTTC. Translation: CASSQPAGIQETQYF.

J is TRBJ2-5 and V is TRBV12-3 or TRBV12-4; TRBD2 agrees at 10 bases. The V and J ends lost 5 bases and 7 bases, in that order; junction bases with no gene match: 10. The CDR3 consists of 15 residues. The CDR3 DNA is TGTGCCAGCAGTCCCTCAACTAGCGGGACGGGGACCCAGTACTTC. It translates to CASSPSTSGTGTQYF.

The chain joins TRBV5-6 to TRBJ1-2; D is perhaps TRBD1 (6 bases). V lost 8 bases to trimming and J lost 9 bases, with 26 bases between them. CDR3 length equals 15 residues. Germline assignment: CDR1 SGHDT and CDR2 YYEEEE. The CDR3 spells CASSSSGQLWLSYTF. For the CDR3, the DNA is TGTGCCAGTAGTTCCTCCGGACAGCTATGGCTCAGCTACACCTTC.

V gene TRBV6-5 combines with J gene TRBJ2-3; D is undetermined. CDR1 and CDR2 (germline): MNHEY, SVGAGI. Trimming pared 4 bases from V and 2 bases from J, leaving 13 bases between. This CDR3 has 15 amino acids. Here the CDR3 DNA reads TGTGCCAGCAGTTGGCGGCTTCCCTCCACAGATACGCAGTATTTT. It translates to CASSWRLPSTDTQYF.

This clonotype was counted only a few times. The gene calls are TRBV27 and TRBJ2-1, with 14 bases lining up with TRBD2. Germline V lookup: CDR1 MNHEY, CDR2 SMNVEV (reference sequence). The CDR3 spans 16 residues. The ends lost 3 bases at V and 9 bases at J; junction bases unmatched: 7. The CDR3 reads CASSLPPGLAGVEQFF. Here the CDR3 DNA reads TGTGCCAGCAGTTTGCCTCCGGGACTAGCGGGAGTTGAGCAGTTCTTC.

This clonotype was detected a few times. V usage is TRBV12-3 or TRBV12-4 and J usage is TRBJ1-1; 9 nucleotides agree with TRBD1. The CDR3 runs to 15 residues. J gave up 5 bases and V 7 bases, and 11 bases lay outside the gene matches. The CDR3 loop is CASNPGQGRSTEAFF. CDR3 DNA sequence: TGTGCCAGCAACCCGGGACAGGGCAGGAGTACTGAAGCTTTCTTT.

V gene TRBV29-1 combines with J gene TRBJ2-3; 16 bases are shared with TRBD2. CDR1 and CDR2 from the germline V gene are SQVTM and ANQGSEA. The trim removed 6 bases at V and 3 bases at J, leaving 6 bases unmatched. The CDR3 is made up of 16 amino acids. The CDR3 spells CSVGGLAGGRTDTQYF. CDR3 nucleotides: TGCAGCGTGGGGGGACTAGCGGGAGGGCGTACAGATACGCAGTATTTT.

This clonotype was detected only a few times. This chain joins TRBV11-3 and TRBJ2-5; 16 bases are a match to TRBD2. Germline assignment: CDR1 SGHNT and CDR2 YENEEA. V shed 5 bases and J 3 bases; nucleotides not matched to a gene: 3. This CDR3 is built from 16 residues. DNA for the CDR3: TGTGCCAGCAGCCCGGGACTAGCGGGGGGGAAAGAGACCCAGTACTTC. It translates to CASSPGLAGGKETQYF. The entire variable domain, with the rest obtained from reference TRBV11-3 and TRBJ2-5, is as follows: EAGVVQSPRYKIIEKKQPVAFWCNPISGHNTLYWYLQNLGQGPELLIRYENEEAVDDSQLPKDRFSAERLKGVDSTLKIQPAELGDSAVYLCASSPGLAGGKETQYFGPGTRLLVL.

The V and J genes are TRBV4-1 and TRBJ2-1; no clear D. This CDR3 contains 13 residues. The ends were cut back, 0 bases at V and 9 bases at J, with 9 bases in the middle. The V gene's germline CDR1 is MGHRA and CDR2 YSYEKL. For the CDR3, the DNA is TGCGCCAGCAGCCAAGAAATCCCCCCTGAGCAGTTCTTC. Translated, it gives CASSQEIPPEQFF.

This chain links TRBV2 with TRBJ1-5, with no clear D. The CDR3 runs to 14 residues. The V end lost 4 bases, the J end lost 4 bases, and 11 bases lay between the germline ends. Germline V gene data show CDR1 as SNHLY and CDR2 as FYNNEI. The CDR3 is CASSGGEGNQPQHF. The CDR3 DNA reads TGTGCCAGCAGTGGCGGGGAAGGGAATCAGCCCCAGCATTTT.

The rearrangement uses TRBV7-6 and TRBJ2-1; D is possibly TRBD1 (6 bases). CDR3 size: 13 residues. The germline gives CDR1 SGHVS, CDR2 FNYEAQ. V shed 4 bases and J shed 9 bases, with 13 bases lying between them. The CDR3 DNA follows: TGTGCCAGCAGCTCAGAACAGGGTGGTGAGCAGTTCTTC. Translation gives CASSSEQGGEQFF.

V and J are TRBV6-1 and TRBJ1-6, with D possibly being TRBD1 (6 bases). CDR3 length equals 14 residues. V dropped 7 bases and J dropped 8 bases, with 15 bases sitting between them. The germline CDR1 and CDR2 sequences are MNHNS and SASEGT. As DNA, the CDR3 is TGTGCCAGCACCTTGGGGACAAATCATTCACCCCTCCACTTT. It is translated as CASTLGTNHSPLHF.

The rearrangement uses TRBV11-3 and TRBJ2-7; TRBD2 aligns across 13 bases. The J segment lost 3 bases and the V segment lost 5 bases, leaving 4 bases of the junction unmatched. The CDR3 length is 15 residues. Germline values: CDR1 SGHNT, CDR2 YENEEA. Here the CDR3 reads CASSHRTSGGYEQYF. The DNA of the CDR3 is TGTGCCAGCAGCCATCGGACTAGCGGGGGCTACGAGCAGTACTTC.

This clonotype was recorded a few times. The rearrangement links TRBV19 to TRBJ2-6; D is perhaps TRBD2 (6 bases). V dropped 3 bases and J dropped 2 bases, with 8 bases sitting between them. The CDR3 totals 15 residues. Germline lookup yields CDR1 LNHDA and CDR2 SQIVND (reference sequence). The CDR3: CASSISGAGANVLTF. The CDR3 region has the DNA TGTGCCAGTAGTATTTCGGGGGCTGGGGCCAACGTCCTGACTTTC.